This is a list of T cell receptor beta chains from one sample in a study of beta chain features in type 1 diabetes. Clones were sequenced by immunoSEQ multiplex PCR, and TCRdb holds only the in-frame ones, with some missing. The sample shows hundreds of thousands of clones, 15% of them seen only once. Sequencing used naive CD4+ T cells from blood. Every receptor here comes from a man younger than 35 in good health. Each CDR3 is given with its conserved first and last residue. D genes are given only for firm matches.

V gene	J gene	D gene	CDR3 protein
TRBV6-1	TRBJ2-7	-	CASSEERFGPYEQYF
TRBV25-1	TRBJ1-2	TRBD1	CASSSTGEYGYTF
TRBV9	TRBJ2-5	TRBD2	CASSRTSGETQYF
TRBV4-3	TRBJ1-1	-	CASSQEKGIGAEAFF
TRBV15	TRBJ2-1	TRBD2	CATSMGRGDSYNEQFF
TRBV9	TRBJ2-2	-	CASSVTGDRTGELFF
TRBV7-2	TRBJ1-3	TRBD1	CASSLGQGALGNTIYF
TRBV5-1	TRBJ2-7	TRBD2	CASLTLAGGPSSYEQYF
TRBV2	TRBJ2-7	TRBD1	CARSDREYEQYF
TRBV9	TRBJ1-2	TRBD1	CASSQVRGQGFGYTF
TRBV15	TRBJ2-6	TRBD1	CATSSYRGISGANVLTF
TRBV7-9	TRBJ2-3	TRBD2	CASSYSASGNTDTQYF
TRBV4-3	TRBJ2-1	TRBD1	CASSRRSTGLTYNEQFF
TRBV6-1	TRBJ2-6	-	CASRPVSGANVLTF
TRBV6-5	TRBJ2-5	TRBD1	CASHLRGTGVGTQYF
TRBV10-3	TRBJ1-6	-	CAIKNYQENNSPLHF
TRBV28	TRBJ2-1	TRBD1	CASRRQGGPNEQFF
TRBV7-8	TRBJ2-1	TRBD2	CASSLRIAGSYEQFF
TRBV19	TRBJ1-5	-	CASSLGQSSNQPQHF
TRBV2	TRBJ1-2	-	CASILVSGGSNGYTF
TRBV18	TRBJ2-1	-	CASSPLLGNNEQFF
TRBV11-2	TRBJ2-1	-	CASSQPRRGRKFF
TRBV12-5	TRBJ2-1	-	CASGLYPLGGTLYNEQFF
TRBV27	TRBJ1-3	TRBD1	CASRKGQVGNTIYF
TRBV28	TRBJ2-5	TRBD1	CASRELGQGTLETQYF
TRBV25-1	TRBJ2-7	TRBD1	CASSAYGQGAYEQYF
TRBV6-6	TRBJ1-2	-	CASMFTTYYERDGYTF
TRBV7-3	TRBJ2-6	TRBD1	CASSSSAGQGFSGANVLTF
TRBV29-1	TRBJ2-3	-	CSVGRRITDTQYF
TRBV28	TRBJ2-7	-	CASSSQASGAAEQYF
TRBV7-9	TRBJ2-7	TRBD1	CASSSGTGGFEQYF
TRBV7-3	TRBJ1-2	TRBD1	CASSAGQFYGYTF
TRBV29-1	TRBJ1-4	-	CSVGERTASNEKLFF
TRBV5-1	TRBJ2-7	-	CASSPSTSQYEQYF
TRBV28	TRBJ2-2	-	CATTTPNTGELFF
TRBV7-9	TRBJ2-3	TRBD1	CASSPGQGDTDTQYF
TRBV19	TRBJ1-2	-	CASLGQGLGGYTF
TRBV10-3	TRBJ2-7	-	CAISDTSRFSYEQYF
TRBV9	TRBJ1-2	-	CASSVDPGSHYGYTF
TRBV29-1	TRBJ1-1	-	CSPGRGAFF
TRBV6-5	TRBJ2-3	-	CASSHGGRRADTQYF
TRBV28	TRBJ2-7	-	CASLRGRAGEQYF
TRBV4-1	TRBJ1-4	-	CASSQENEKLFF
TRBV28	TRBJ2-3	-	CASSLVAWGSSTDTQYF
TRBV4-3	TRBJ2-7	-	CASSQDTGGSSYEQYF
TRBV30	TRBJ1-6	-	CAWTDEGERSPLHF
TRBV5-1	TRBJ2-3	TRBD1	CASSPRDRGSDTQYF
TRBV7-2	TRBJ2-3	-	CASSLGPTYTDTQYF
TRBV18	TRBJ2-2	-	CASSPAIDRTGELFF
TRBV2	TRBJ1-2	-	CAPRRARDYGYTF
TRBV6-6	TRBJ1-1	TRBD1	CASSVGTGGYEAFF
TRBV27	TRBJ1-1	-	CASTYGKNTEAFF
TRBV4-2	TRBJ2-7	-	CASSQDRSEQYF
TRBV27	TRBJ1-1	TRBD1	CASSQDRLMNTEAFF
TRBV30	TRBJ2-3	-	CAWSVGQSRRDTQYF
TRBV5-1	TRBJ2-4	-	CASSPGGFMLAKNIQYF
TRBV7-2	TRBJ1-4	-	CASSPDRPYAEKLFF
TRBV20-1	TRBJ2-2	-	CSAVRVRELFF
TRBV9	TRBJ1-3	-	CASSPGNGNTIYF